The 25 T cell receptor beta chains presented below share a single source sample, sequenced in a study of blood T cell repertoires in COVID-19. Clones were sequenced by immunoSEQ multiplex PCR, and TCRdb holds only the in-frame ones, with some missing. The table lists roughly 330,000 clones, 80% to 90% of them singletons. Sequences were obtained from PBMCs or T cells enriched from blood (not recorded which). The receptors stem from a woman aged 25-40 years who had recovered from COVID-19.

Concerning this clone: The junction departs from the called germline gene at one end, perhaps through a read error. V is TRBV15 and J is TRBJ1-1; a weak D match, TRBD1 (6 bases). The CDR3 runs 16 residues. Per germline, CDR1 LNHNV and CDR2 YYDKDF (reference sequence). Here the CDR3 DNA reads TGTGCCACCAGCAGAGATAGATTGGGAGATTGGGGACACGAACCGTTT. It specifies CATSRDRLGDWGHEPF.

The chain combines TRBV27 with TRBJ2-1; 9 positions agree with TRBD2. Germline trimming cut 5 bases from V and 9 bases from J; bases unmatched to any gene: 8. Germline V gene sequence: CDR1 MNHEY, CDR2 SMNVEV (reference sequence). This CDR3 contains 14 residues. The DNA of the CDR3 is TGTGCCAGCAGTCCCGAGCGGGGGGATGGTGAGCAGTTCTTC. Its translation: CASSPERGDGEQFF.

This CDR3 reads CAISETGSYEQYF. The CDR3 DNA reads TGTGCCATCAGTGAGACAGGGAGCTACGAGCAGTACTTC. V usage is TRBV10-3 and J usage is TRBJ2-7, with D perhaps TRBD1 (6 bases). The V gene lost 2 bases and the J gene lost 3 bases, with 8 bases spanning the gap. Per the germline V gene, CDR1 is ENHRY and CDR2 is SYGVKD. CDR3 length: 13 amino acids.

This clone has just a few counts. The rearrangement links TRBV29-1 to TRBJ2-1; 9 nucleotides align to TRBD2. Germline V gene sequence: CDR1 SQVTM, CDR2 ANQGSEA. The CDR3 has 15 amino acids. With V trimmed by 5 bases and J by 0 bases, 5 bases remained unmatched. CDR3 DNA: TGCAGCGTTCGGAGCGGGGGGTTCTCCTACAATGAGCAGTTCTTC. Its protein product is CSVRSGGFSYNEQFF.

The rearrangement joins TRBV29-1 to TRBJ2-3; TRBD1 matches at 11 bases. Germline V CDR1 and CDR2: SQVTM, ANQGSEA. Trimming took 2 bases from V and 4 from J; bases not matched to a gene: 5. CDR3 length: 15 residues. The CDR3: CSVERTGGASDTQYF. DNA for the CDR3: TGCAGCGTTGAACGGACAGGGGGCGCCTCAGATACGCAGTATTTT.

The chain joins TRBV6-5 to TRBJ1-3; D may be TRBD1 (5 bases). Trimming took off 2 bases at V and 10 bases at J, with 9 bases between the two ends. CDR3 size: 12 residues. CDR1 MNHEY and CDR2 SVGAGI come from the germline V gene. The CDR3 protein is CASSYGGATIYF. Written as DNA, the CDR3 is TGTGCCAGCAGTTACGGCGGGGCGACCATATATTTT.

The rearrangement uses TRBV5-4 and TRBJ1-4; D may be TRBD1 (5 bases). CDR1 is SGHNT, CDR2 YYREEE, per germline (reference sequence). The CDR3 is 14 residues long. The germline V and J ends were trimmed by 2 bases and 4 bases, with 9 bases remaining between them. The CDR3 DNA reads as TGTGCCAGCAGCTTAGGGGCAGTTAATGAAAAACTGTTTTTT. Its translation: CASSLGAVNEKLFF.

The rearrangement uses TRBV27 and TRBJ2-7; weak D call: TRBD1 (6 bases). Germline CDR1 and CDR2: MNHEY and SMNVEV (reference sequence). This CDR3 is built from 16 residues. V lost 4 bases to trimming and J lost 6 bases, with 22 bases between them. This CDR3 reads CASSSFQVGQRGEQYF. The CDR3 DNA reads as TGTGCCAGCAGTTCATTCCAAGTGGGACAAAGGGGCGAGCAGTACTTC.

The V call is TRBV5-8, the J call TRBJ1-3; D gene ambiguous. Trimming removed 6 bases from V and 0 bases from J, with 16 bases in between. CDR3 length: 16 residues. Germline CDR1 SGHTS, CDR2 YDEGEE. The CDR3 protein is CASIRESRISGNTIYF. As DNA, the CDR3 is TGTGCCAGCATCCGTGAGTCGCGAATCTCTGGAAACACCATATATTTT.

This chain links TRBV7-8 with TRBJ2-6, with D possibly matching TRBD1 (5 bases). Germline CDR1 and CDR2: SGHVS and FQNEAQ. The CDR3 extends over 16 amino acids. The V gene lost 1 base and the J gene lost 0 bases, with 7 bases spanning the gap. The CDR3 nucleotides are TGTGCCAGCAGCTTAGAAGGGGACTCTGGGGCCAACGTCCTGACTTTC. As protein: CASSLEGDSGANVLTF.

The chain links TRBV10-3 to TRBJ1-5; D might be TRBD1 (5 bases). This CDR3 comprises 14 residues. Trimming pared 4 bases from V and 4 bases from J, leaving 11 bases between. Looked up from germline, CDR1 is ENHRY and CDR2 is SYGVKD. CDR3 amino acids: CAISGGEVNQPQHF. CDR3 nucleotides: TGTGCCATCAGTGGGGGGGAAGTAAATCAGCCCCAGCATTTT.

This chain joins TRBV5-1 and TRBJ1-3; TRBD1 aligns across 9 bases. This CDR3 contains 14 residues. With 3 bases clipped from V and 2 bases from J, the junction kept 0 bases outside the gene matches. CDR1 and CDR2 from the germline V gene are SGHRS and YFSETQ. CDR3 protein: CASSWTGAGNTIYF. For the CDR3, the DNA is TGCGCCAGCAGCTGGACAGGGGCTGGAAACACCATATATTTT.

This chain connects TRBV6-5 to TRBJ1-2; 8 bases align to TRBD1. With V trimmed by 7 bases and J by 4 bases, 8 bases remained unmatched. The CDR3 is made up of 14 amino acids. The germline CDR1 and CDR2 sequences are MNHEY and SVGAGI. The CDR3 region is CASNEGQGTYGYTF. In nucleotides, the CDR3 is TGTGCCAGCAACGAAGGACAGGGAACCTATGGCTACACCTTC.

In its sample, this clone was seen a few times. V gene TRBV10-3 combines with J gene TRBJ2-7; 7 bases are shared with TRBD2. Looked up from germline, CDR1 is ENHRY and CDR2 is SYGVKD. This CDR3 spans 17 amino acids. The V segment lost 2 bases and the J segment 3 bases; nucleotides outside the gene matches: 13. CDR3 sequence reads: CAISEVGREVSVYEQYF. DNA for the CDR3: TGTGCCATCAGTGAGGTGGGGAGGGAGGTGTCCGTCTACGAGCAGTACTTC.

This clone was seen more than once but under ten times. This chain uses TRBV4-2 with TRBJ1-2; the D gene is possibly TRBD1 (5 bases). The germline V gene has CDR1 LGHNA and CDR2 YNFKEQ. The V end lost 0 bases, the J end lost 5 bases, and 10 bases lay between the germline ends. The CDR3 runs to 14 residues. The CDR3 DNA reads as TGTGCCAGCAGCCAAGAAAGGGGTCCGTATGGCTACACCTTC. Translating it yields CASSQERGPYGYTF.

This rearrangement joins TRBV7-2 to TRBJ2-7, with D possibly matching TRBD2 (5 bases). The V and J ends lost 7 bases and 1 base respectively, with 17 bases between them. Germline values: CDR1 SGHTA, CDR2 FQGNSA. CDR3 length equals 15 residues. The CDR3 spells CASTSGLPNSYEQYF. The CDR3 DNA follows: TGTGCCAGCACCTCAGGACTTCCGAATTCCTACGAGCAGTACTTC.

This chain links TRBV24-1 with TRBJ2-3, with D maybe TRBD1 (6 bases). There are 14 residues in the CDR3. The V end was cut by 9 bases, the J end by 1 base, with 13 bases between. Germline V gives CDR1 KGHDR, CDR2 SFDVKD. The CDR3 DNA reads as TGTGCCACCGCCGGGACAATCGGCACAGATACGCAGTATTTT. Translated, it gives CATAGTIGTDTQYF.

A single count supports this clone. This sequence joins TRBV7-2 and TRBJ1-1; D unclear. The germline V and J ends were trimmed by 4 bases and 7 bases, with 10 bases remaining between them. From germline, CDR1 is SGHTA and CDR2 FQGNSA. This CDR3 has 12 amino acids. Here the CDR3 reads CASSSPPREAFF. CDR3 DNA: TGTGCCAGCAGCTCCCCCCCGCGTGAAGCTTTCTTT.

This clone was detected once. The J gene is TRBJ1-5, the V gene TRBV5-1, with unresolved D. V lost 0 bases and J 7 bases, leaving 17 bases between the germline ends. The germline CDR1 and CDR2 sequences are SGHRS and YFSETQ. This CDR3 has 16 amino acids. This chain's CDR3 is CASSLGRSQAFQPQHF. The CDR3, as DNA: TGCGCCAGCAGCTTGGGTAGGTCCCAAGCGTTCCAGCCCCAGCATTTT.

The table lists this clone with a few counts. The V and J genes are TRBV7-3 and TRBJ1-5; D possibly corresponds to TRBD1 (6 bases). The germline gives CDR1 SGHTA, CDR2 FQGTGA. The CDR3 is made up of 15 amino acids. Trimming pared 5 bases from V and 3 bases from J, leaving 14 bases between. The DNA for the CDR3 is TGTGCCAGCAGCCCTGGGGGGGCCTCCAATCAGCCCCAGCATTTT. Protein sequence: CASSPGGASNQPQHF.

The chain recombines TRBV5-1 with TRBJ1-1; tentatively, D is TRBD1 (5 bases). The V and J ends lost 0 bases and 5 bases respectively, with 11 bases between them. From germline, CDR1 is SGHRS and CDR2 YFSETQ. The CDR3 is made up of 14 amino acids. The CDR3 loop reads CASSLVLEGTEAFF. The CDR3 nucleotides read TGCGCCAGCAGCTTGGTCCTGGAGGGGACTGAAGCTTTCTTT.

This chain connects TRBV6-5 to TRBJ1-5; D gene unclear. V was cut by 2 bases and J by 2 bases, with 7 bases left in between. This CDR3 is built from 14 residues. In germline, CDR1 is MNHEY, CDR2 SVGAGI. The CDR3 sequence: CASSYPFRNQPQHF. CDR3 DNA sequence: TGTGCCAGCAGTTACCCCTTTCGCAATCAGCCCCAGCATTTT.

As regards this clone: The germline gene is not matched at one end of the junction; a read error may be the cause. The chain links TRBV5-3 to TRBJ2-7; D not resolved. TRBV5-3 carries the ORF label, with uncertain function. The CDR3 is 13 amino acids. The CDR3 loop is CARSSLPPSEHYF. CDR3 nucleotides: TGTGCCAGAAGCTCTCTCCCCCCGAGTGAGCATTACTTC.

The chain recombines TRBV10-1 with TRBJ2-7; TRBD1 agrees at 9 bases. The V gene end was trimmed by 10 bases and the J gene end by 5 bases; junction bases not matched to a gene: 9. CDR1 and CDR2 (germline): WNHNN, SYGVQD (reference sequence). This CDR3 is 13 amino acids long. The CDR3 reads CATRPGQGDEQYF. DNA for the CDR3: TGCGCCACCAGACCGGGACAGGGAGACGAGCAGTACTTC.

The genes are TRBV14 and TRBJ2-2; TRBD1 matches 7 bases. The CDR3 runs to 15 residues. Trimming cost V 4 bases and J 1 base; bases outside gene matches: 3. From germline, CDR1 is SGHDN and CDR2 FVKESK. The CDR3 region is CASSRWTGNTGELFF. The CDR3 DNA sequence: TGTGCCAGCAGCCGGTGGACAGGGAACACCGGGGAGCTGTTTTTT.